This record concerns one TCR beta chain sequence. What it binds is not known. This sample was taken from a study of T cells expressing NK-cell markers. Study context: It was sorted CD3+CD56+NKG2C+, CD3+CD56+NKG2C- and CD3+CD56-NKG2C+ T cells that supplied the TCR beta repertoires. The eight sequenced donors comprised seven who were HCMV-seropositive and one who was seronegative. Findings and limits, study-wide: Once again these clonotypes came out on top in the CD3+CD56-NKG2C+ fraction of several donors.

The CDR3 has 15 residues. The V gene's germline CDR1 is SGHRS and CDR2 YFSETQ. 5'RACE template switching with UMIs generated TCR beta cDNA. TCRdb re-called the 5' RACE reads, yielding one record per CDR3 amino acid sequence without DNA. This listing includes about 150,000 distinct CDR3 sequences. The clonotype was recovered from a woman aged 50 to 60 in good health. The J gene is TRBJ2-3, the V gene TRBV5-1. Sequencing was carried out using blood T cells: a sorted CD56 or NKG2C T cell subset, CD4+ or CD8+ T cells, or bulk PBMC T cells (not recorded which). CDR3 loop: CASCPRRPSTDTQYF.